What follows describes a single T cell receptor beta chain. The target of this receptor is not known. Base-call qualities are not available, and no considerably larger clone is one nucleotide away. Ficoll-Paque density gradient centrifugation was the method used to isolate PBMCs. According to the germline V gene, CDR1 reads SNHLY and CDR2 reads FYNNEI. From the cysteine up to the phenylalanine, the CDR3 has a length of 15 residues. Only the CDR3 part of the read is kept: 45 bases, read in frame from the first base. After removal of 7 bases from V and 8 bases from J, the junction retains 13 bases not matched to a gene. The sample comes from a study of T-cell memory formation after mild COVID-19 (dated by TCRdb to about 2021). About the study as a whole: TCR sequence clusters from the two donors were found to be largely donor specific. Two young, previously healthy adult volunteers, one female and one male, were included in the cohort. In a couple of donors, T-cell clones that expanded and contracted after mild COVID-19 were followed by sequencing TCRalpha and TCRbeta repertoires longitudinally.

What the work shows at the level of the full study, not this receptor alone: Some responding clones were detected in pre-infection memory, which suggested that pre-existing cross-reactive memory T cells had joined the SARS-CoV-2 response. From day 15 to 85, contracting clones showed balanced CD4/CD8 phenotypes, whereas a second wave of clones that expanded from day 15 to 37 leaned towards CD4+. Contracting CD4+ clones were found mainly in CM and EM memory subsets, while CD8+ clones were enriched in EMRA. SARS-CoV-2 specificity of the second-wave clones peaking on day 37 was not confirmed. Only two mild cases were covered by the study, and larger cohorts that include severe cases with pre-infection samples were considered necessary.

The reads were generated on an Illumina NovaSeq 6000. cDNA libraries for TCRalpha and TCRbeta were prepared by 5'RACE using constant-segment primers, with sample barcodes and unique molecular identifiers added. RNA was extracted from every sample with Trizol reagent. Amplification of the libraries took two PCR steps, and the second step added a second sample barcode plus Illumina TruSeq adapters. Sequencing of the libraries was done on an Illumina NovaSeq, producing 2 x 150 bp paired-end reads. On the study's bioinformatics: Demultiplexing of reads and collapsing into UMI-guided consensus sequences were performed with migec v1.2.7. Using mixcr v2.1.11, UMI consensuses were aligned to TRA and TRB V and J templates and then assembled into clonotypes. Expanded or contracted clonotypes were those called significant by both edgeR and NoisET, with noise models trained on biological replicates. For edgeR calls, a false discovery rate-adjusted p below 0.01 and a log2 fold-change threshold of 1 were applied. As an exploratory analysis of dynamics, PCA with hierarchical clustering was applied to max-normalized trajectories of the 1000 most abundant clonotypes. The CD4 or CD8 phenotype of responding clones was assigned using the separately sequenced CD4+ and CD8+ repertoires. TCRdb took the public reads, trimmed them with fastp at Q25, ran MiXCR for clone calling and kept in-frame beta chains. When rows share a CDR3 protein, they turn into one entry using the most common DNA and genes. These V and J calls derive from TCRdb rather than the authors' analysis. This sample is represented by 40,000 to 45,000 distinct CDR3 sequences; 8% to 10% of them were singletons. Jointly, the top ten make up roughly 12% of the sample.

The sample consisted of PBMCs or a T cell subset sorted from them (not recorded which). The chain joins TRBV2 to TRBJ2-3, with 9 central nucleotides matching TRBD1. This sequence originates from an adult woman who had mild COVID-19 (a few samples of this study predate the infection). The sample titles of this study are shuffled in the database, so cell type and time point are left out; the donor was told from shared clones. The CDR3 reads as follows: CASIPSGQGFGTQYF. The nucleotide sequence reads as follows: TGTGCCAGCATCCCTTCGGGACAGGGTTTTGGTACGCAGTATTTT.